The 18 T cell receptor beta chains below were found in one sample sequenced in a study of CD8 T cells in ankylosing spondylitis. MiXCR, run by TCRdb on the 5' RACE reads, gives a single entry per CDR3 protein. The table includes approximately 180,000 distinct CDR3 sequences, roughly 20% detected once. The material sequenced was blood, either unsorted or a sorted T cell fraction (not recorded which). The receptors here all came from a male donor aged 5 to 29 with ankylosing spondylitis or in good health (not recorded which).

The genes are TRBV20-1 and TRBJ2-3, with 10 positions matching TRBD2. Germline CDR1 and CDR2: DFQATT and SNEGSKA (reference sequence). V was pared by 5 bases and J by 4 bases, with 15 bases of the junction left unmatched. The CDR3 length is 17 residues. CDR3: CSAYREREGRIADTQYF. The CDR3 coding sequence is TGCAGTGCTTATAGGGAGCGGGAGGGCCGGATAGCAGATACGCAGTATTTT.

There are many counts of this clonotype. The CDR3 reads CATSDRHAVEQFF. For the CDR3, the DNA is TGTGCCACCAGTGACCGCCATGCGGTTGAGCAGTTCTTC. The V call is TRBV24-1, the J call TRBJ2-1; D ambiguous. Germline V gene lookup returns CDR1 KGHDR and CDR2 SFDVKD. The CDR3 totals 13 residues. V gave up 4 bases and J gave up 9 bases, with 12 bases separating them.

This clonotype was seen only a few times. The V and J genes are TRBV29-1 and TRBJ2-1; 8 nucleotides agree with TRBD2. Germline CDR1 is SQVTM and CDR2 is ANQGSEA. The CDR3 runs 16 residues. The CDR3 nucleotides read TGCACCGTGGGGACTAGTACGTCTTCGACTTGGGGTGAGCAGTTCTTC. It encodes CTVGTSTSSTWGEQFF.

The table lists this clonotype with many counts. This chain connects TRBV19 to TRBJ2-6; D is perhaps TRBD2 (6 bases). CDR1 is LNHDA and CDR2 is SQIVND in the germline V gene (reference sequence). V was pared by 7 bases and J by 1 base, with 14 bases between. The CDR3 runs 16 residues. CDR3 in amino acids: CASMAPGRSGANVLTF. For the CDR3, the DNA is TGTGCCAGTATGGCGCCAGGGAGGTCTGGGGCCAACGTCCTGACTTTC.

This clonotype was counted once. V and J are TRBV5-4 and TRBJ1-1; 7 bases map to TRBD1. CDR1 SGHNT and CDR2 YYREEE come from the germline V gene (reference sequence). The CDR3 runs 13 residues. J was trimmed by 3 bases and V by 4 bases; bases with no gene match: 3. CDR3 protein: CASSTGQYTEAFF. The CDR3 coding sequence is TGTGCCAGCAGCACGGGACAGTACACTGAAGCTTTCTTT.

This clonotype was recorded many times. The chain employs TRBV20-1 and TRBJ1-2, with TRBD1 as a possible D gene (6 bases). The V end was cut by 5 bases, the J end by 8 bases, with 15 bases between. This CDR3 contains 12 residues. CDR1 and CDR2 (germline): DFQATT, SNEGSKA (reference sequence). The CDR3 DNA is TGCAGTGCTTACGGGACACCGGACGGCTACACCTTC. Encoded protein: CSAYGTPDGYTF.

The sample holds many counts of this clonotype. The chain links TRBV5-1 to TRBJ2-3; 10 bases agree with TRBD1. CDR1 and CDR2 from the germline V gene are SGHRS and YFSETQ. This CDR3 has 16 residues. V was clipped by 0 bases and J by 3 bases; unmatched bases: 4. In DNA, the CDR3 is TGCGCCAGCAGCTTGGCGGGACAGGGGAGGACAGATACGCAGTATTTT. Its translation: CASSLAGQGRTDTQYF.

This clonotype showed up just a few times. This chain links TRBV6-1 with TRBJ2-7; no definite D call. Trimming removed 1 base from V and 5 bases from J, with 6 bases in between. Per germline, CDR1 MNHNS and CDR2 SASEGT. The CDR3 loop spans 12 amino acids. The CDR3 DNA follows: TGTGCCAGCAGTGAAGTGTTCCACGAGCAGTACGTC. Translated: CASSEVFHEQYV.

In this sample, this clonotype turned up many times. The chain uses TRBV11-1 and TRBJ2-2, with a possible D match to TRBD2 (5 bases). The length of the CDR3 is 17 residues. Trimming shortened V by 4 bases and J by 1 base, and 16 bases separated the two germline ends. Germline V lookup: CDR1 SGHAT, CDR2 FQDESV (reference sequence). The CDR3 reads CASSYSLKAGNTGELFF. In DNA, the CDR3 is TGTGCCAGCAGCTACTCCTTAAAGGCGGGGAACACCGGGGAGCTGTTTTTT.

The table lists this clonotype with many counts. V and J are TRBV20-1 and TRBJ2-4; D possibly matches TRBD1 or TRBD2 (6 bases each). The CDR3 contains 15 residues. Germline V CDR1 and CDR2: DFQATT, SNEGSKA (reference sequence). Deletions cut 6 bases from V and 1 base from J, with 16 bases between. The CDR3 is CSALRGDRAKNIQYF. The CDR3 region has the DNA TGCAGTGCCCTGAGGGGGGATCGGGCCAAAAACATTCAGTACTTC.

This rearrangement joins TRBV4-2 to TRBJ2-7; no firm D call. The V gene lost 5 bases and the J gene lost 6 bases, with 17 bases spanning the gap. The CDR3 runs to 14 residues. Germline CDR1 reads LGHNA; CDR2 reads YNFKEQ. In DNA form, the CDR3 reads TGTGCCAGCAGCGAAAGACTGGGCCCGGTCGAGCAGTACTTC. Translating gives CASSERLGPVEQYF.

At least ten counts were recorded for this clonotype. The chain combines TRBV20-1 with TRBJ2-1; the match to TRBD2 covers 7 bases. The CDR3 covers 14 residues. CDR1 DFQATT and CDR2 SNEGSKA come from the germline V gene (reference sequence). V dropped 3 bases and J dropped 2; count of bases not matched to a gene: 4. The CDR3 loop is CSASGGSAYNEQFF. CDR3 bases: TGCAGTGCTAGTGGCGGGAGCGCCTACAATGAGCAGTTCTTC.

The chain joins TRBV7-2 to TRBJ2-1; D remains unclear. V was trimmed by 7 bases and J by 6 bases, leaving 19 bases between them. The CDR3 loop spans 15 amino acids. Germline CDR1 and CDR2: SGHTA and FQGNSA. CDR3 protein: CASTPDPVTGNEQFF. As DNA, the CDR3 is TGTGCCAGCACCCCGGACCCCGTCACGGGCAATGAGCAGTTCTTC.

Notes on this clonotype: Its ends do not fully match the called genes, so a read error is possible. J is TRBJ2-5 and V is TRBV5-1; maybe TRBD1 (6 bases). Germline CDR1 reads SGHRS; CDR2 reads YFSETQ. CDR3 length: 13 residues. CDR3 DNA: TGCGCCAGCAGTTTGGGACACGAAGAGACCCAGTACTTC. This codes for CASSLGHEETQYF. The variable domain in full, completed from reference TRBV5-1 and TRBJ2-5, reads KAGVTQTPRYLIKTRGQQVTLSCSPISGHRSVSWYQQTPGQGLQFLFEYFSETQRNKGNFPGRFSGRQFSNSRSEMNVSTLELGDSALYLCASSLGHEETQYFGPGTRLLVL.

The sample holds many counts of this clonotype. The V gene is TRBV30, the J gene TRBJ1-6, with no clear D. The CDR3 spans 15 residues. V was shortened by 1 base and J by 9 bases, with 16 bases between the two germline ends. Germline V gene data show CDR1 as GTSNPN and CDR2 as SVGIG (reference sequence). For the CDR3, the DNA is TGTGCCTGGAGTGGCCCGACATTCGGAGCTTCACCCCTCCACTTT. Protein sequence: CAWSGPTFGASPLHF.

This clonotype was seen a handful of times. The rearrangement links TRBV18 to TRBJ2-1; 7 bases map to TRBD1. The germline V gene encodes CDR1 KGHSH and CDR2 LQKENI. V gave up 0 bases and J gave up 6 bases; unmatched junction bases: 8. CDR3 length: 16 residues. CDR3 nucleotides: TGTGCCAGCTCACCACCCCCGGACAGGCCCTCCAATGAGCAGTTCTTC. Amino acids: CASSPPPDRPSNEQFF.

V and J are TRBV15 and TRBJ1-5; D is unclear. The CDR3 covers 14 residues. Deletions cut 5 bases from V and 9 bases from J, with 17 bases between. From germline, CDR1 is LNHNV and CDR2 YYDKDF (reference sequence). Here the CDR3 DNA reads TGTGCCACCAGCTACGACCGCGAGGGTCGGCCCCAGCATTTT. It codes for CATSYDREGRPQHF.

This clonotype showed up many times. J is TRBJ2-7 and V is TRBV2; D is unresolved. V lost 4 bases and J lost 5, with 9 bases in between. Germline-derived CDR1 and CDR2 are SNHLY and FYNNEI. The CDR3 runs to 12 residues. The CDR3 here is CASSVGGDEQYF. DNA of the CDR3: TGTGCCAGCAGTGTTGGTGGCGACGAGCAGTACTTC.